The present entry profiles one T cell receptor beta chain with its context. Repertoires were generated with immunoSEQ multiplex PCR, while TCRdb's copy carries only in-frame clones and drops some. This table holds 95,000 to 110,000 clones, roughly 79% found once. The CDR3 sequence is 14 residues long. The V gene's germline CDR1 is MNHEY and CDR2 SVGAGI. The J segment lost 7 bases and the V segment lost 6 bases, leaving 6 bases of the junction unmatched. The data belong to a study of glioma-infiltrating T cells after dendritic cell vaccination. The sequenced sample was blood, obtained before dendritic cell vaccination. The clonotype comes from a human donor with glioblastoma. The chain uses TRBV6-5 and TRBJ1-4; 9 bases align to TRBD1. CDR3 loop: CASRRQGVVEKLFF. The DNA for the CDR3 is TGTGCCAGCAGACGACAGGGGGTGGTTGAAAAACTGTTTTTT.